The TCR beta chain described here comes from a study of T cells in Graves' hyperthyroidism and ophthalmopathy. Findings and caveats of the study: Before onset, by a median of approximately 6.8 months, the model predicted ophthalmopathy.

Many counts were recorded for this clonotype. Its antigen is unknown. Amplification yielded TCR beta CDR3 regions, with RNA transcripts as the source. In the first-round RT-PCR of the TCR CDR3, the HTBI primer set was used. TCRdb re-called the multiplex PCR reads through MiXCR, storing one row per CDR3 protein. The sample yields 500,000 to 800,000 distinct CDR3 sequences, around 13% seen once. Unmatched junction bases numbered 10, after V lost 6 bases and J lost 0 bases. This CDR3 contains 17 residues. Germline-derived CDR1 and CDR2 are LNHDA and SQIVND (reference sequence). The sample consisted of blood. This chain uses TRBV19 with TRBJ2-1; 8 nucleotides match TRBD1. The sequence was collected from a woman in her forties or fifties with Graves' ophthalmopathy. For the CDR3, the DNA is TGTGCCAGTAGGGATTCCTACAGGGGGAGCTCCTACAATGAGCAGTTCTTC. Protein product: CASRDSYRGSSYNEQFF. Based on the CDR3 plus reference TRBV19 and TRBJ2-1, the full variable domain is DGGITQSPKYLFRKEGQNVTLSCEQNLNHDAMYWYRQDPGQGLRLIYYSQIVNDFQKGDIAEGYSVSREKKESFPLTVTSAQKNPTAFYLCASRDSYRGSSYNEQFFGPGTRLTVL.